This entry describes one TCR beta chain. Its antigen is undetermined. The data belong to a study of T cell responses to AZD1222 COVID-19 vaccine. The data were produced by immunoSEQ multiplex PCR, yet TCRdb's version contains in-frame clones alone and is incomplete. This table holds 150,000 to 200,000 clones, roughly 94% found once. General observations from the study: Close to half of all spike-specific TCRs reportedly target regions of the variants that are unmutated. After the peak T cell response, and only then, were repertoires sampled. Researchers report vaccine-associated CD4 TCRs spanning spike, with dominance at 160-218 and 743-854. Mostly white British, mostly female donors; authors suggested clonal diversity may be underestimated.

Germline CDR1 reads MNHEY; CDR2 reads SMNVEV (reference sequence). This CDR3 has 15 amino acids. V gave up 8 bases and J gave up 4 bases, with 18 bases separating them. The sample here was peripheral blood, taken 28 days after the second AZD1222 dose. This sequence was found in an adult who received the AZD1222 COVID-19 vaccine. This rearrangement joins TRBV27 to TRBJ1-5; D is possibly TRBD1 (5 bases). The CDR3 sequence: CASSPGTGGNQPQHF. The CDR3 DNA is TGTGCCAGCTCCCCCGGGACGGGCGGGAATCAGCCCCAGCATTTT.